A selection of T cell receptor beta chains follows, all from one sample in a study of T cell repertoires in cytomegalovirus infection. MiXCR, run by TCRdb on the reads, gives a single entry per CDR3 protein. The table records 85,000 to 120,000 distinct CDR3 sequences, 16% of them present only once. Sequencing was carried out using PBMCs. Source of these receptors: a human donor in good health (CMV status not recorded). Some clones in this sample may be carry-over from other donors' samples. Each CDR3 is given with its conserved first and last residue. The order of the fields is CDR3 protein, CDR3 DNA, D gene, clone size, J gene, V gene. D genes are given only for firm matches. Only some rows state a clone size, as once, few, many or a class for expanded clones.

CDR3: CASSLAAKGGPLYGYTF; DNA: TGTGCCAGCAGCTTAGCGGCTAAAGGGGGGCCCCTCTACGGCTACACCTTC; D: .; size: .; J: TRBJ1-2; V: TRBV7-2
CDR3: CASSNRLARNEQFF; DNA: TGTGCCAGCAGTAATAGACTAGCTCGGAATGAGCAGTTCTTC; D: TRBD2; size: few; J: TRBJ2-1; V: TRBV7-2
CDR3: CASRNTGNEQFF; DNA: TGTGCCAGCCGGAACACCGGGAATGAGCAGTTCTTC; D: .; size: many; J: TRBJ2-1; V: TRBV7-6
CDR3: CASSAAAGANYGYTF; DNA: TGTGCCAGCAGCGCGGCGGCGGGGGCTAACTATGGCTACACCTTC; D: .; size: few; J: TRBJ1-2; V: TRBV5-4
CDR3: CASSPRGGGPGETQYF; DNA: TGTGCCAGCAGCCCTCGTGGCGGGGGCCCGGGGGAGACCCAGTACTTC; D: .; size: .; J: TRBJ2-5; V: TRBV27
CDR3: CASSRPGQGSRGYTF; DNA: TGTGCCAGCAGCAGACCGGGACAGGGGTCTCGTGGCTACACCTTC; D: TRBD1; size: many; J: TRBJ1-2; V: TRBV2
CDR3: CASSSHRAGTGELFF; DNA: TGTGCCAGCAGTTCCCACAGGGCTGGCACCGGGGAGCTGTTTTTT; D: .; size: .; J: TRBJ2-2; V: TRBV28
CDR3: CASSSVGDYEQYF; DNA: TGTGCCAGCAGCTCGGTAGGGGACTACGAGCAGTACTTC; D: .; size: many; J: TRBJ2-7; V: TRBV28
CDR3: CASRTSGTDTQYF; DNA: TGTGCCAGCAGAACTAGCGGCACAGATACGCAGTATTTT; D: TRBD2; size: many; J: TRBJ2-3; V: TRBV7-9
CDR3: CASSYSRGFGRDGYTF; DNA: TGTGCCAGCAGTTACTCGAGGGGGTTTGGCAGAGATGGCTACACCTTC; D: .; size: .; J: TRBJ1-2; V: TRBV6-6
CDR3: CASSPLGGGRELFF; DNA: TGTGCCAGCAGTCCATTGGGTGGGGGCCGGGAGCTGTTTTTT; D: .; size: .; J: TRBJ2-2; V: TRBV28
CDR3: CASSLVSGPGANVLTF; DNA: TGTGCCAGCAGCTTAGTTTCCGGTCCTGGGGCCAACGTCCTGACTTTC; D: .; size: many; J: TRBJ2-6; V: TRBV7-2
CDR3: CASSEYPGGTDTQYF; DNA: TGTGCCAGCAGTGAATATCCGGGGGGCACAGATACGCAGTATTTT; D: .; size: .; J: TRBJ2-3; V: TRBV25-1
CDR3: CASSFPGDTEAFF; DNA: TGTGCCAGCAGCTTCCCAGGGGACACTGAAGCTTTCTTT; D: .; size: many; J: TRBJ1-1; V: TRBV7-9
CDR3: CASSSDHYTEAFF; DNA: TGTGCCAGCAGTTCCGACCACTACACTGAAGCTTTCTTT; D: .; size: few; J: TRBJ1-1; V: TRBV28
CDR3: CASQRQGSTEAFF; DNA: TGCGCCAGCCAAAGACAGGGAAGCACTGAAGCTTTCTTT; D: TRBD1; size: .; J: TRBJ1-1; V: TRBV10-2
CDR3: CASKGTWNQPQHF; DNA: TGTGCCAGCAAGGGCACCTGGAATCAGCCCCAGCATTTT; D: .; size: few; J: TRBJ1-5; V: TRBV2
CDR3: CASSPWGDTQYF; DNA: TGTGCCAGCAGCCCTTGGGGGGATACGCAGTATTTT; D: .; size: few; J: TRBJ2-3; V: TRBV9
CDR3: CASSSRDRDLAGELFF; DNA: TGTGCCAGCAGCTCGCGGGACAGGGACTTGGCCGGGGAGCTGTTTTTT; D: TRBD1; size: many; J: TRBJ2-2; V: TRBV7-2
CDR3: CASSPTGTEANYGYTF; DNA: TGTGCCAGCTCACCAACCGGGACCGAAGCTAACTATGGCTACACCTTC; D: .; size: .; J: TRBJ1-2; V: TRBV18
CDR3: CASSSRLSGNTIYF; DNA: TGTGCCAGCAGTTCGCGCCTCTCTGGAAACACCATATATTTT; D: .; size: few; J: TRBJ1-3; V: TRBV5-5
CDR3: CASSLSPNPTGYNEQFF; DNA: TGTGCCAGCAGTTTATCGCCCAACCCGACAGGATACAATGAGCAGTTCTTC; D: .; size: few; J: TRBJ2-1; V: TRBV27
CDR3: CASSSRTGTTEAFF; DNA: TGTGCCAGCAGTTCACGGACAGGGACCACTGAAGCTTTCTTT; D: TRBD1; size: .; J: TRBJ1-1; V: TRBV12-3/TRBV12-4
CDR3: CASSQGWTEAFF; DNA: TGTGCCAGCAGCCAAGGGTGGACTGAAGCTTTCTTT; D: .; size: few; J: TRBJ1-1; V: TRBV14
CDR3: CASSSSGGDYGYTF; DNA: TGTGCCAGCAGTTCATCAGGGGGCGATTATGGCTACACCTTC; D: TRBD1; size: many; J: TRBJ1-2; V: TRBV27
CDR3: CSVGETNEKLFF; DNA: TGCAGCGTTGGGGAGACTAATGAAAAACTGTTTTTT; D: .; size: .; J: TRBJ1-4; V: TRBV29-1
CDR3: CSVERETANTEAFF; DNA: TGCAGCGTTGAAAGGGAGACAGCGAACACTGAAGCTTTCTTT; D: .; size: few; J: TRBJ1-1; V: TRBV29-1
CDR3: CASFRGNQPQHF; DNA: TGTGCCAGCTTCAGGGGTAATCAGCCCCAGCATTTT; D: .; size: .; J: TRBJ1-5; V: TRBV28
CDR3: CAVRDSSAHTDTQYF; DNA: TGTGCCGTTAGGGACTCCTCAGCCCACACAGATACGCAGTATTTT; D: .; size: many; J: TRBJ2-3; V: TRBV28
CDR3: CASSQVLRLPGELFF; DNA: TGTGCCAGCAGCCAAGTTCTCAGATTGCCCGGGGAGCTGTTTTTT; D: .; size: .; J: TRBJ2-2; V: TRBV3-1
CDR3: CASSGRSSFGYTF; DNA: TGTGCCAGTTCGGGACGGTCCTCCTTTGGCTACACCTTC; D: .; size: .; J: TRBJ1-2; V: TRBV5-4
CDR3: CASSARIGLFGSPLHF; DNA: TGTGCCAGCAGTGCCCGGATAGGGCTATTTGGGTCACCCCTCCACTTT; D: .; size: few; J: TRBJ1-6; V: TRBV28
CDR3: CASIFRDGETYGYTF; DNA: TGTGCCAGCATATTCCGGGACGGCGAAACATATGGCTACACCTTC; D: .; size: .; J: TRBJ1-2; V: TRBV2
CDR3: CASSLELGKYGYTF; DNA: TGTGCCAGCAGTTTAGAATTGGGGAAATACGGCTACACCTTC; D: .; size: few; J: TRBJ1-2; V: TRBV28
CDR3: CASRGTGDSNYGYTF; DNA: TGTGCCAGCAGAGGGACAGGGGATTCTAACTATGGCTACACCTTC; D: TRBD1; size: few; J: TRBJ1-2; V: TRBV6-2/TRBV6-3
CDR3: CATQGGAQAEAFF; DNA: TGTGCCACCCAGGGGGGGGCGCAGGCTGAAGCTTTCTTT; D: TRBD1; size: .; J: TRBJ1-1; V: TRBV10-3
CDR3: CASSSGPILGYNEQFF; DNA: TGTGCCAGCAGTTCCGGACCCATACTCGGCTACAATGAGCAGTTCTTC; D: .; size: .; J: TRBJ2-1; V: TRBV28
CDR3: CAGGANTGELFF; DNA: TGTGCCGGAGGGGCGAACACCGGGGAGCTGTTTTTT; D: .; size: .; J: TRBJ2-2; V: TRBV3-1
CDR3: CASSSRDSTDTQYF; DNA: TGTGCCAGCAGCTCCAGGGACTCCACAGATACGCAGTATTTT; D: .; size: many; J: TRBJ2-3; V: TRBV7-6
CDR3: CASSLAGTSPTYNEQFF; DNA: TGTGCCAGCAGCTTAGCCGGGACTTCGCCGACCTACAATGAGCAGTTCTTC; D: .; size: many; J: TRBJ2-1; V: TRBV7-6